Each of the 17 T cell receptor beta chains below was sequenced from the same sample in a study of T cell responses to AZD1222 COVID-19 vaccine. Repertoires were generated with immunoSEQ multiplex PCR, while TCRdb's copy carries only in-frame clones and drops some. The data show 200,000 or so clones, about 94% seen once. The sample in question was peripheral blood, obtained on day 0 of AZD1222 vaccination. Every receptor here comes from an adult in good health.

J is TRBJ1-2 and V is TRBV19; D possibly corresponds to TRBD1 (5 bases). From germline, CDR1 is LNHDA and CDR2 SQIVND (reference sequence). This CDR3 comprises 18 residues. V lost 5 bases and J lost 4, with 26 bases in between. CDR3 region: CASSAPGSIGTHSYGYTF. The DNA for the CDR3 is TGTGCCAGTAGTGCTCCGGGCTCCATCGGGACCCACTCCTATGGCTACACCTTC.

The chain carries TRBV28 and TRBJ1-6, with 8 bases that match TRBD1. The CDR3 has 17 residues. Germline V CDR1 and CDR2: MDHEN, SYDVKM. V gave up 5 bases and J gave up 2 bases; unmatched junction bases: 8. This chain's CDR3 is CASSNAQGATYNSPLHF. DNA of the CDR3: TGTGCCAGCAGTAACGCTCAGGGGGCGACCTATAATTCACCCCTCCACTTT.

The chain employs TRBV3-1 (or the pseudogene TRBV3-2) and TRBJ1-1, with TRBD1 as a possible D gene (5 bases). Germline V gives CDR1 LGHDT, CDR2 YNNKEL (reference sequence). The CDR3 contains 15 residues. V was clipped by 4 bases and J by 3 bases, with 15 bases between them. In DNA form, the CDR3 reads TGTGCCAGCAGCCGCCTGGGGGTGAAGGACACTGAAGCTTTCTTT. As protein: CASSRLGVKDTEAFF.

The chain joins TRBV5-3 to TRBJ2-7, with a possible D match to TRBD2 (6 bases). TRBV5-3 falls under the ORF class, with uncertain function. CDR3 length: 14 residues. V was cut by 7 bases and J by 0 bases, with 14 bases left in between. In DNA, the CDR3 is TGTGCCAGACCTTGGAGGGAGATCTCCTACGAGCAGTACTTC. Amino acid sequence: CARPWREISYEQYF.

The J gene is TRBJ2-7, the V gene TRBV2; TRBD2 might be the D (5 bases). Germline V gene lookup returns CDR1 SNHLY and CDR2 FYNNEI. The length of the CDR3 is 14 residues. The V gene lost 2 bases and the J gene lost 5 bases, with 13 bases spanning the gap. In DNA form, the CDR3 reads TGTGCCAGCAGTGAACCTGGACTTGTACACGAGCAGTACTTC. This translates into CASSEPGLVHEQYF.

The chain carries TRBV14 and TRBJ1-2; D perhaps matches TRBD1 (6 bases). The CDR3 loop spans 15 amino acids. The V end was cut by 6 bases, the J end by 2 bases, with 16 bases between. Germline CDR1 SGHDN, CDR2 FVKESK. CDR3 in DNA: TGTGCCAGCAGTCCTGTGGGGGCTGGAAACTATGGCTACACCTTC. Residues: CASSPVGAGNYGYTF.

For this clone: This CDR3 is also generated by other DNA sequences in the sample. The rearrangement links TRBV5-4 to TRBJ2-1, with 14 bases identical to TRBD2. The CDR3 sequence is 15 residues long. Germline V CDR1 and CDR2: SGHNT, YYREEE (reference sequence). The ends lost 4 bases at V and 5 bases at J; junction bases unmatched: 2. This chain's CDR3 is CASSLGLAGDNEQFF. The CDR3, as DNA: TGTGCCAGCAGCCTGGGACTAGCGGGGGACAATGAGCAGTTCTTC.

Here the CDR3 DNA reads TGTGCTAGTGCCTCGGGCCCGTACGAGCAGTACTTC. This sequence encodes CASASGPYEQYF. V and J are TRBV12-5 and TRBJ2-7; D remains ambiguous. Trimming removed 7 bases from V and 4 bases from J, with 11 bases in between. The germline V gene has CDR1 LGHNT and CDR2 FRNRAP. The CDR3 consists of 12 residues.

J is TRBJ1-2 and V is TRBV30; D is perhaps TRBD1 (5 bases). Germline CDR1 reads GTSNPN; CDR2 reads SVGIG (reference sequence). With 3 bases removed from V and 4 bases from J, the gap between germline ends came to 15 bases. The CDR3 has 14 amino acids. The CDR3 loop is CAWREPGVGYGYTF. The CDR3 DNA sequence: TGTGCCTGGAGAGAGCCGGGGGTGGGCTATGGCTACACCTTC.

The V gene is TRBV15, the J gene TRBJ2-7; D not certain. The germline V and J ends were trimmed by 1 base and 3 bases, with 10 bases remaining between them. Germline V gene sequence: CDR1 LNHNV, CDR2 YYDKDF (reference sequence). CDR3 length equals 14 residues. The CDR3 spells CATSRARQNYEQYF. The DNA for the CDR3 is TGTGCCACCAGCAGAGCTCGGCAAAACTACGAGCAGTACTTC. The full variable domain, with the rest looked up from reference TRBV15 and TRBJ2-7, is DAMVIQNPRYQVTQFGKPVTLSCSQTLNHNVMYWYQQKSSQAPKLLFHYYDKDFNNEADTPDNFQSRRPNTSFCFLDIRSPGLGDTAMYLCATSRARQNYEQYFGPGTRLTVT.

The chain recombines TRBV11-2 with TRBJ2-1, with D perhaps assigned TRBD1 or TRBD2 (5 bases each). The germline V and J ends were trimmed by 5 bases and 3 bases, with 11 bases remaining between them. CDR3 length: 14 amino acids. Germline-derived CDR1 and CDR2 are SGHAT and FQNNGV. CDR3: CASSRPRGYNEQFF. CDR3 sequence (DNA): TGTGCCAGCAGCCGCCCGAGGGGCTACAATGAGCAGTTCTTC.

V usage is TRBV15 and J usage is TRBJ1-1, with TRBD1 as a possible D gene (6 bases). Trimming removed 1 base from V and 3 bases from J, with 12 bases in between. The CDR3 totals 15 residues. The germline CDR1 and CDR2 sequences are LNHNV and YYDKDF (reference sequence). The CDR3 bases are TGTGCCACCAGCAGAGGGGCAGGGGAGGACACTGAAGCTTTCTTT. Protein: CATSRGAGEDTEAFF.

The V and J genes are TRBV28 and TRBJ1-3, with 10 bases lining up with TRBD1. The length of the CDR3 is 16 residues. With 4 bases clipped from V and 4 bases from J, the junction kept 7 bases outside the gene matches. The germline gives CDR1 MDHEN, CDR2 SYDVKM. The CDR3 spells CASSSRDRGEGNTIYF. The DNA of the CDR3 is TGTGCCAGCAGTTCCCGGGACAGGGGCGAAGGAAACACCATATATTTT.

The chain uses TRBV19 and TRBJ2-7; 8 nucleotides agree with TRBD2. The V gene's germline CDR1 is LNHDA and CDR2 SQIVND (reference sequence). The CDR3 totals 16 residues. The junction had 16 bases not matched to a gene; V was cut back by 6 bases and J by 6 bases. The CDR3: CASSKTSGRVSGEQYF. The CDR3 DNA reads as TGTGCCAGTAGCAAAACTAGCGGCAGGGTCTCTGGCGAGCAGTACTTC. The variable domain in full, with the rest retrieved from reference TRBV19 and TRBJ2-7, is DGGITQSPKYLFRKEGQNVTLSCEQNLNHDAMYWYRQDPGQGLRLIYYSQIVNDFQKGDIAEGYSVSREKKESFPLTVTSAQKNPTAFYLCASSKTSGRVSGEQYFGPGTRLTVT.

The CDR3 loop is CASPGQGLFF. CDR3 DNA: TGTGCCAGCCCGGGACAGGGGCTGTTTTTT. The rearrangement uses TRBV25-1 and TRBJ1-4; TRBD1 aligns across 10 bases. CDR1 and CDR2 from the germline V gene are MGHDK and SYGVNS. V shed 8 bases, J shed 14 bases, and the junction held 2 bases outside the gene matches. The CDR3 extends over 10 amino acids.

The gene calls are TRBV7-9 and TRBJ1-1; D gene unclear. The CDR3 runs 14 residues. Germline V gives CDR1 SEHNR, CDR2 FQNEAQ (reference sequence). V was cut by 5 bases and J by 4 bases, with 14 bases left in between. CDR3 in DNA: TGTGCCAGCAGCCCCCCCCTGCGGGGCACTGAAGCTTTCTTT. It yields the protein CASSPPLRGTEAFF. The full variable domain, completed using reference TRBV7-9 and TRBJ1-1, is DTGVSQNPRHKITKRGQNVTFRCDPISEHNRLYWYRQTLGQGPEFLTYFQNEAQLEKSRLLSDRFSAERPKGSFSTLEIQRTEQGDSAMYLCASSPPLRGTEAFFGQGTRLTVV.

The chain is built from TRBV6-1 and TRBJ1-1, with D unclear. CDR3 length equals 15 residues. V was trimmed by 2 bases and J by 0 bases, leaving 10 bases between them. CDR1 and CDR2 from the germline V gene are MNHNS and SASEGT. Here the CDR3 reads CASSESTVVNTEAFF. DNA of the CDR3: TGTGCCAGCAGTGAATCGACGGTTGTGAACACTGAAGCTTTCTTT.